This is a list of T cell receptor beta chains from one sample in a study of blood T cell repertoires in COVID-19. Assay: immunoSEQ multiplex PCR; the TCRdb copy retains only in-frame clones and omits some. The table has some 260,000 clones, roughly 87% seen once. Sequencing was done on a sample of PBMCs or T cells enriched from blood (not recorded which). The receptors originated from a woman younger than 45 with acute COVID-19. The CDR3 runs from the conserved cysteine through the conserved F or W. The D gene is left open where the match is weak. A clone size is listed for some rows: how often the clone was seen (once, few, many), or a class if it is expanded.

j_gene: TRBJ2-1
d_gene: -
v_gene: TRBV5-1
abundance: once
CDR3nt: TGCGCCAGCAGCTTGGATTCCCCAGGGGGGTACAATGAGCAGTTCTTC
CDR3aa: CASSLDSPGGYNEQFF

j_gene: TRBJ1-3
d_gene: TRBD1
v_gene: TRBV2
abundance: -
CDR3nt: TGTGCCAGCGATCGTACCGGGACAGGGCCACGGGACACCATATATTTT
CDR3aa: CASDRTGTGPRDTIYF

j_gene: TRBJ2-7
d_gene: TRBD2
v_gene: TRBV3-1/TRBV3-2
abundance: -
CDR3nt: TGTGCCAGCAGCCAAGGGACTAGGAGTTTGTACGAGCAGTACTTC
CDR3aa: CASSQGTRSLYEQYF

j_gene: TRBJ2-1
d_gene: TRBD1
v_gene: TRBV6-2/TRBV6-3
abundance: -
CDR3nt: TGTGCCAGCAGTCCCCCCGGGACAGGCCAGTTCTTC
CDR3aa: CASSPPGTGQFF

j_gene: TRBJ1-4
d_gene: -
v_gene: TRBV5-1
abundance: -
CDR3nt: TGCGCCAGCAGCACCGGAGGGACGGGTGGCGAAAAACTGTTTTTT
CDR3aa: CASSTGGTGGEKLFF

j_gene: TRBJ2-5
d_gene: -
v_gene: TRBV5-1
abundance: once
CDR3nt: TGCGCCAGCAGCCTAGGCAGAGTTCAAGAGGCCCAGTACTTC
CDR3aa: CASSLGRVQEAQYF

j_gene: TRBJ1-6
d_gene: TRBD1
v_gene: TRBV19
abundance: -
CDR3nt: TGTGCCAGTAAGCTCCTTTCAGGGGGCGGCAATTCACCCCTCCACTTT
CDR3aa: CASKLLSGGGNSPLHF

j_gene: TRBJ1-6
d_gene: -
v_gene: TRBV2
abundance: few
CDR3nt: TGTGCCAGCGGAGGACTGAATAATTCACCCCTCCACTTT
CDR3aa: CASGGLNNSPLHF

j_gene: TRBJ2-2
d_gene: -
v_gene: TRBV9
abundance: -
CDR3nt: TGTGCCAGCAGCACCCGCGGGGGCAAGAACGCGAACACCGGGGAGCTGTTTTTT
CDR3aa: CASSTRGGKNANTGELFF

j_gene: TRBJ2-1
d_gene: -
v_gene: TRBV9
abundance: few
CDR3nt: TGTGCCAGCAGCGTAATCGGGGTAGGCAGTGAGCAGTTCTTC
CDR3aa: CASSVIGVGSEQFF

j_gene: TRBJ1-3
d_gene: -
v_gene: TRBV9
abundance: few
CDR3nt: TGTGCCAGCAGCGTGGGCATCCCTGGAAACACCATATATTTT
CDR3aa: CASSVGIPGNTIYF

j_gene: TRBJ2-3
d_gene: TRBD2
v_gene: TRBV3-1/TRBV3-2
abundance: -
CDR3nt: TGTGCCAGCAGCCAAGTATCTAGCGGGAGGTTAGGAGATACGCAGTATTTT
CDR3aa: CASSQVSSGRLGDTQYF

j_gene: TRBJ1-5
d_gene: -
v_gene: TRBV6-6
abundance: -
CDR3nt: TGTGCCAGCAGTTACTCGAGGGGAGGGGGGTATCAGCCCCAGCATTTT
CDR3aa: CASSYSRGGGYQPQHF

j_gene: TRBJ2-1
d_gene: -
v_gene: TRBV7-8
abundance: -
CDR3nt: TGTGCCAGCAGTGAGTACTCTCCCAACAGGGCCACCCCCTACAATGAGCAGTTCTTC
CDR3aa: CASSEYSPNRATPYNEQFF

j_gene: TRBJ1-6
d_gene: TRBD1
v_gene: TRBV7-8
abundance: -
CDR3nt: TGTGCCAGCAGCTTAGGCTCAGGACAGGGGCGCTCACCCCTCCACTTT
CDR3aa: CASSLGSGQGRSPLHF

j_gene: TRBJ2-2
d_gene: -
v_gene: TRBV7-9
abundance: -
CDR3nt: TGTGCCAGCAGCTTATCACAGGACACCGGGGAGCTGTTTTTT
CDR3aa: CASSLSQDTGELFF

j_gene: TRBJ1-6
d_gene: -
v_gene: TRBV27
abundance: -
CDR3nt: TGTGCCAGCAGTTCTCTGGGGGAGGGAAATTCACCCCTCCACTTT
CDR3aa: CASSSLGEGNSPLHF

j_gene: TRBJ2-7
d_gene: TRBD2
v_gene: TRBV6-2/TRBV6-3
abundance: -
CDR3nt: TGTGCCAGCAGTTACGGGGCGGGAGATCCCTACGAGCAGTACTTC
CDR3aa: CASSYGAGDPYEQYF

j_gene: TRBJ2-1
d_gene: -
v_gene: TRBV30
abundance: -
CDR3nt: TGTGCCTGGAAGGTTCAGGGTTACAATGAGCAGTTCTTC
CDR3aa: CAWKVQGYNEQFF

j_gene: TRBJ2-1
d_gene: TRBD2
v_gene: TRBV5-8
abundance: -
CDR3nt: TGTGCCAGCAGCTTAGTAACTAGCGGGGCACGTAGCTCCTACAATGAGCAGTTCTTC
CDR3aa: CASSLVTSGARSSYNEQFF

j_gene: TRBJ1-4
d_gene: TRBD1
v_gene: TRBV14
abundance: -
CDR3nt: TGTGCCAGCAGATACCCAAGGGACAGGCCCACTAATGAAAAACTGTTTTTT
CDR3aa: CASRYPRDRPTNEKLFF

j_gene: TRBJ1-1
d_gene: -
v_gene: TRBV21-1
abundance: -
CDR3nt: TGTGCCAGCAGCATGGGACACCACAACACTGAAGCTTTCTTT
CDR3aa: CASSMGHHNTEAFF

j_gene: TRBJ2-7
d_gene: -
v_gene: TRBV4-2
abundance: -
CDR3nt: TGTGCCAGCAGCCAAGATAACACAAACTACGAGCAGTACTTC
CDR3aa: CASSQDNTNYEQYF

j_gene: TRBJ2-7
d_gene: -
v_gene: TRBV2
abundance: once
CDR3nt: TGTGCCAGCAGTGAAGCGGTCAGGCCCATTTCCTACGAGCAGTACTTC
CDR3aa: CASSEAVRPISYEQYF

j_gene: TRBJ2-7
d_gene: -
v_gene: TRBV6-5
abundance: -
CDR3nt: TGTGCCAGCGAGAGGGATAAAGCCTACGAGCAGTACTTC
CDR3aa: CASERDKAYEQYF

j_gene: TRBJ1-2
d_gene: TRBD1
v_gene: TRBV5-1
abundance: -
CDR3nt: TGCGCCAGCAGCAGGGGACAGGGGGCGGTTGGCTACACCTTC
CDR3aa: CASSRGQGAVGYTF

j_gene: TRBJ1-2
d_gene: -
v_gene: TRBV5-1
abundance: few
CDR3nt: TGCGCCAGCAGCTTGTATGGGGGCGCGACTAACTATGGCTACACCTTC
CDR3aa: CASSLYGGATNYGYTF

j_gene: TRBJ2-1
d_gene: -
v_gene: TRBV4-1
abundance: -
CDR3nt: TGCGCCAGCAGCCAATTGAGGATAAACAATGAGCAGTTCTTC
CDR3aa: CASSQLRINNEQFF

j_gene: TRBJ2-1
d_gene: -
v_gene: TRBV7-9
abundance: -
CDR3nt: TGTGCCAGCAGCCCCATTGGGGCAGGGTACGATGAGCAGTTCTTC
CDR3aa: CASSPIGAGYDEQFF

j_gene: TRBJ2-4
d_gene: -
v_gene: TRBV28
abundance: -
CDR3nt: TGTGCCAGCAGTCCCTCCAGGTTAACCAGAGGGAACATTCAGTACTTC
CDR3aa: CASSPSRLTRGNIQYF

j_gene: TRBJ1-5
d_gene: -
v_gene: TRBV9
abundance: -
CDR3nt: TGTGCCAGCAGCGTAGGAAAACCGGGACACCCCCTCCTTTTT
CDR3aa: CASSVGKPGHPLLF

j_gene: TRBJ2-7
d_gene: TRBD2
v_gene: TRBV27
abundance: -
CDR3nt: TGTGCCAGCAGGGCCTGGACTAGCGCGAACTACGAGCAGTACTTC
CDR3aa: CASRAWTSANYEQYF

j_gene: TRBJ1-2
d_gene: TRBD1
v_gene: TRBV6-4
abundance: few
CDR3nt: TGTGCCAGCAGTGACTCTAGGACAGGGAGCTATGGCTACACCTTC
CDR3aa: CASSDSRTGSYGYTF

j_gene: TRBJ1-2
d_gene: TRBD1
v_gene: TRBV30
abundance: -
CDR3nt: TGTGCCTGGAGTCCCGTGGACAGGTTGCAAGCTAACTATGGCTACACCTTC
CDR3aa: CAWSPVDRLQANYGYTF

j_gene: TRBJ1-5
d_gene: -
v_gene: TRBV4-1
abundance: -
CDR3nt: TGCGCCAGCAGCCACAATCGCAACAGTTTCCAGCATTTT
CDR3aa: CASSHNRNSFQHF

j_gene: TRBJ1-5
d_gene: -
v_gene: TRBV2
abundance: -
CDR3nt: TGTGCCAGCAGTGTTCGGGGGGGGAGTCAGCCCCAGCATTTT
CDR3aa: CASSVRGGSQPQHF

j_gene: TRBJ2-1
d_gene: -
v_gene: TRBV21-1
abundance: -
CDR3nt: TGTGCCAGCAGCCCCCGGACTAGCGGGAGTATGTACAATGAGCAGTTCTTC
CDR3aa: CASSPRTSGSMYNEQFF

j_gene: TRBJ2-2
d_gene: TRBD2
v_gene: TRBV10-1
abundance: -
CDR3nt: TGCGCCAGCAGCATTCAGACACTAGCGGGGGGTCGCTGGGAGCTGTTTTTT
CDR3aa: CASSIQTLAGGRWELFF

j_gene: TRBJ2-7
d_gene: TRBD1
v_gene: TRBV5-6
abundance: -
CDR3nt: TGTGCCAGCAGAATAGGACAGGGTACTGAGCAGTACTTC
CDR3aa: CASRIGQGTEQYF

j_gene: TRBJ2-1
d_gene: -
v_gene: TRBV5-4
abundance: few
CDR3nt: TGTGCCAGCAGCAAGAGACGGGACTATGAGCAGTTCTTC
CDR3aa: CASSKRRDYEQFF

j_gene: TRBJ1-1
d_gene: -
v_gene: TRBV27
abundance: -
CDR3nt: TGTGCCAGCAGTCCGAGATTTGGGAACACTGAAGCTTTCTTT
CDR3aa: CASSPRFGNTEAFF

j_gene: TRBJ2-5
d_gene: TRBD2
v_gene: TRBV7-9
abundance: -
CDR3nt: TGTGCCAGCAGCTCCCTAACTAGCGGAAAGTACCAAGAGACCCAGTACTTC
CDR3aa: CASSSLTSGKYQETQYF

j_gene: TRBJ1-6
d_gene: -
v_gene: TRBV28
abundance: -
CDR3nt: TGTGCCAGCAGGATTGACAGGAGAAATTCAGACGGTTCACCCCTCCACTTT
CDR3aa: CASRIDRRNSDGSPLHF

j_gene: TRBJ2-1
d_gene: TRBD2
v_gene: TRBV15
abundance: -
CDR3nt: TGTGCCACCAGCAGAGTGGTCGGGACTAGCGGGCTGTACAATGAGCAGTTCTTC
CDR3aa: CATSRVVGTSGLYNEQFF

j_gene: TRBJ2-4
d_gene: TRBD2
v_gene: TRBV5-1
abundance: -
CDR3nt: TGCGCCAGCAGCTCGAGTATTATAGCGGGGGGACCAAACATTCAGTACTTC
CDR3aa: CASSSSIIAGGPNIQYF